Listed here are 23 T cell receptor beta chains from one sample, sequenced in a study of graft-versus-host responses after intestinal transplantation. Measured with immunoSEQ multiplex PCR; TCRdb has only the in-frame clones, and not every one. This sample has about 80,000 clones, with roughly nine tenths found just once. Their antigen targets remain unknown. The sample here was unstimulated CD4+ T cells sorted from spleen or lymph node cells, taken before intestinal transplant. These receptors came from a human donor who received an intestinal transplant.

This sequence joins TRBV18 and TRBJ1-2; D remains ambiguous. From germline, CDR1 is KGHSH and CDR2 LQKENI. The CDR3 is made up of 16 amino acids. V lost 5 bases to trimming and J lost 3 bases, with 19 bases between them. CDR3 sequence: CASSTGISGSHYGYTF. CDR3 nucleotides: TGTGCCAGCTCAACGGGAATATCGGGATCACACTATGGCTACACCTTC.

The chain is built from TRBV5-1 and TRBJ2-1; 9 positions match TRBD1. The germline V gene encodes CDR1 SGHRS and CDR2 YFSETQ. The V segment lost 4 bases and the J segment 0 bases; nucleotides outside the gene matches: 17. The CDR3 sequence is 20 residues long. CDR3 sequence reads: CASSPYGQGSLLSSYNEQFF. The CDR3 DNA follows: TGCGCCAGCAGCCCATATGGACAGGGGAGTCTGTTGAGCTCCTACAATGAGCAGTTCTTC.

This chain joins TRBV28 and TRBJ2-7; 10 bases fit TRBD1. V was clipped by 6 bases and J by 3 bases; unmatched bases: 26. CDR3 length equals 21 residues. CDR1 and CDR2 (germline): MDHEN, SYDVKM. This CDR3 reads CASSDRDRLGQGIRAIYEQYF. CDR3 bases: TGTGCCAGCAGCGATAGGGACCGCCTGGGACAGGGGATCAGGGCAATCTACGAGCAGTACTTC.

The rearrangement joins TRBV6-5 to TRBJ1-2; 7 nucleotides agree with TRBD1. Per the germline V gene, CDR1 is MNHEY and CDR2 is SVGAGI. This CDR3 spans 15 amino acids. J gave up 3 bases and V 4 bases, and 8 bases lay outside the gene matches. CDR3 sequence: CASSSRQGSDYGYTF. CDR3 nucleotides: TGTGCCAGCAGTTCGCGACAGGGTAGTGACTATGGCTACACCTTC.

The rearrangement joins TRBV6-5 to TRBJ2-1, with D tentatively TRBD1 (5 bases). The germline V and J ends were trimmed by 1 base and 9 bases, with 19 bases remaining between them. Germline V gene data show CDR1 as MNHEY and CDR2 as SVGAGI. The CDR3 is made up of 16 amino acids. CDR3 nucleotide sequence: TGTGCCAGCAGTTACTTCCAGGGTACCCCCCGATCTGAGCAGTTCTTC. This translates into CASSYFQGTPRSEQFF.

This CDR3 is CASSVTGLNTEAFF. The CDR3 coding sequence is TGCGCCAGCAGCGTTACAGGGCTGAACACTGAAGCTTTCTTT. The chain couples TRBV5-1 to TRBJ1-1; D is possibly TRBD1 (6 bases). This CDR3 contains 14 residues. Per germline, CDR1 SGHRS and CDR2 YFSETQ. V lost 4 bases and J lost 0, with 10 bases in between.

The chain carries TRBV10-3 and TRBJ2-7; TRBD2 agrees at 9 bases. This CDR3 has 18 amino acids. Germline CDR1 reads ENHRY; CDR2 reads SYGVKD. V gave up 3 bases and J gave up 5 bases; unmatched junction bases: 17. CDR3 loop: CAISDLRALAGNPHEQYF. The CDR3, as DNA: TGTGCCATCAGTGATCTCCGGGCTCTAGCGGGAAATCCCCACGAGCAGTACTTC.

V is TRBV27 and J is TRBJ2-1, with 8 bases aligning to TRBD2. Germline CDR1 reads MNHEY; CDR2 reads SMNVEV (reference sequence). J gave up 4 bases and V 8 bases, and 19 bases lay outside the gene matches. CDR3 length: 18 amino acids. The CDR3 reads CASCRWTSKVTAYNEQFF. In DNA form, the CDR3 reads TGTGCCAGCTGTCGATGGACTAGCAAGGTAACCGCTTACAATGAGCAGTTCTTC.

The chain recombines TRBV6-5 with TRBJ2-7; 8 nucleotides align to TRBD2. V gave up 4 bases and J gave up 1 base; unmatched junction bases: 9. The length of the CDR3 is 16 residues. CDR1 and CDR2 (germline): MNHEY, SVGAGI. The CDR3 sequence is CASSSLAGKSSYEQYF. The CDR3 DNA reads as TGTGCCAGCAGTTCGCTAGCGGGTAAATCTTCCTACGAGCAGTACTTC.

This clone appeared once. The chain has TRBV6-1 and TRBJ2-1, with 7 bases matching TRBD2. The CDR3 totals 15 residues. Per germline, CDR1 MNHNS and CDR2 SASEGT. Trimming removed 7 bases from V and 4 bases from J; junction bases left unmatched: 10. The CDR3 bases are TGTGCCAGCATATCGTCTAGCGGAATTTACAATGAGCAGTTCTTC. Translated: CASISSSGIYNEQFF.

This chain connects TRBV19 to TRBJ2-3; D possibly corresponds to TRBD2 (5 bases). The CDR3 extends over 12 amino acids. Per the germline V gene, CDR1 is LNHDA and CDR2 is SQIVND (reference sequence). The V end lost 6 bases, the J end lost 2 bases, and 6 bases lay between the germline ends. CDR3 sequence: CASRTNTDTQYF. The CDR3 coding sequence is TGTGCCAGTAGGACTAACACAGATACGCAGTATTTT.

The chain links TRBV18 to TRBJ1-1; TRBD1 matches at 7 bases. Germline assignment: CDR1 KGHSH and CDR2 LQKENI. The CDR3 contains 15 residues. The trim removed 4 bases at V and 0 bases at J, leaving 5 bases unmatched. CDR3 in DNA: TGTGCCAGCTCACGGGACAGAGAAATGAACACTGAAGCTTTCTTT. Translation gives CASSRDREMNTEAFF.

The chain has TRBV28 and TRBJ1-1; D is undetermined. Trimming shortened V by 6 bases and J by 5 bases, and 16 bases separated the two germline ends. CDR3 size: 14 residues. CDR1 and CDR2 from the germline V gene are MDHEN and SYDVKM. The CDR3 DNA is TGTGCCAGCAGCTTCCGGGGTGGAGGAACTGAAGCTTTCTTT. This translates into CASSFRGGGTEAFF.

The CDR3 DNA sequence: TGTGCCAGCACCTACACAGATACGCAGTATTTT. As protein: CASTYTDTQYF. V gene TRBV7-9 combines with J gene TRBJ2-3, with D unclear. CDR3 length: 11 amino acids. The V gene lost 7 bases and the J gene lost 2 bases, with 4 bases spanning the gap. Germline assignment: CDR1 SEHNR and CDR2 FQNEAQ (reference sequence).

This sequence joins TRBV28 and TRBJ2-7, with 14 bases aligning to TRBD2. CDR3 length: 15 residues. V lost 3 bases and J lost 2; bases outside the gene matches: 0. CDR1 is MDHEN and CDR2 is SYDVKM in the germline V gene. CDR3 DNA: TGTGCCAGCAGTTTGACTAGCGGGGGGGCCTACGAGCAGTACTTC. Protein: CASSLTSGGAYEQYF.

The V gene is TRBV18, the J gene TRBJ2-1; 8 bases are a match to TRBD2. Germline loops: CDR1 KGHSH, CDR2 LQKENI. With 4 bases clipped from V and 4 bases from J, the junction kept 3 bases outside the gene matches. The CDR3 loop spans 14 amino acids. This chain's CDR3 is CASSRAGVYNEQFF. The CDR3 DNA reads as TGTGCCAGCTCACGAGCGGGGGTTTACAATGAGCAGTTCTTC.

The gene calls are TRBV25-1 and TRBJ2-2, with D uncertain. Germline V gives CDR1 MGHDK, CDR2 SYGVNS. Deletions cut 3 bases from V and 0 bases from J, with 5 bases between. The CDR3 is 14 amino acids. CDR3 in amino acids: CASSEYSNTGELFF. DNA for the CDR3: TGTGCCAGCAGTGAGTATTCGAACACCGGGGAGCTGTTTTTT. Full variable domain (remainder filled in from reference TRBV25-1 and TRBJ2-2): EADIYQTPRYLVIGTGKKITLECSQTMGHDKMYWYQQDPGMELHLIHYSYGVNSTEKGDLSSESTVSRIRTEHFPLTLESARPSHTSQYLCASSEYSNTGELFFGEGSRLTVL.

This rearrangement joins TRBV2 to TRBJ1-2; the match to TRBD1 covers 9 bases. The CDR3 has 16 amino acids. CDR1 is SNHLY and CDR2 is FYNNEI in the germline V gene. Losses at the gene ends were 4 bases for V and 4 bases for J; bases not matched to a gene: 10. CDR3 sequence (DNA): TGTGCCAGCAGTGCCGAACAGGGGGCGGGAGTCTATGGCTACACCTTC. Its translation: CASSAEQGAGVYGYTF.

This chain uses TRBV10-3 with TRBJ2-3; D remains ambiguous. Per germline, CDR1 ENHRY and CDR2 SYGVKD. The CDR3 contains 14 residues. The V end lost 5 bases, the J end lost 6 bases, and 15 bases lay between the germline ends. CDR3 protein: CAISFASVADTQYF. The CDR3, as DNA: TGTGCCATCAGTTTTGCCAGCGTGGCGGATACGCAGTATTTT.

The chain carries TRBV5-6 and TRBJ2-5; D gene uncertain. V shed 2 bases and J shed 3 bases, with 2 bases lying between them. CDR3 length equals 11 residues. Germline CDR1 SGHDT, CDR2 YYEEEE. CDR3 protein: CASSFKETQYF. The CDR3 nucleotides are TGTGCCAGCAGCTTTAAAGAGACCCAGTACTTC.

The gene calls are TRBV7-9 and TRBJ2-3; 10 nucleotides align to TRBD2. The CDR3 is 16 amino acids. Germline V gene sequence: CDR1 SEHNR, CDR2 FQNEAQ (reference sequence). Trimming removed 1 base from V and 4 bases from J; junction bases left unmatched: 5. This chain's CDR3 is CASSLELAGTADTQYF. Here the CDR3 DNA reads TGTGCCAGCAGCTTAGAACTAGCGGGAACAGCAGATACGCAGTATTTT.

Written as DNA, the CDR3 is TGCAGCGTTGCTCTCAATGAGCAGTTCTTC. This translates into CSVALNEQFF. This sequence joins TRBV29-1 and TRBJ2-1; no clear D. V gave up 4 bases and J gave up 6 bases, with 4 bases separating them. The CDR3 covers 10 residues. Germline V gene data show CDR1 as SQVTM and CDR2 as ANQGSEA.

This clone was counted once. This rearrangement joins TRBV6-1 to TRBJ1-1, with 7 nucleotides matching TRBD1. From germline, CDR1 is MNHNS and CDR2 SASEGT. J was trimmed by 6 bases and V by 1 base; bases with no gene match: 2. This CDR3 contains 13 residues. For the CDR3, the DNA is TGTGCCAGCAGTGAAGTGCAGGGGGCTGAAGCTTTCTTT. Residues: CASSEVQGAEAFF.